A selection of T cell receptor beta chains follows, all from one sample in a study of shared clonotypes between healthy human individuals. Repertoires were generated with immunoSEQ multiplex PCR, while TCRdb's copy carries only in-frame clones and drops some. The profile shows a few hundred thousand clones, approximately 97% of them singletons. Specimen: naive CD4+ T cells sorted from blood. These receptors originate from a woman in her thirties in good health. Both conserved end residues are part of each CDR3. The D gene is left open where the match is weak. Expanded clones get a size class; other rows say once, few or many, or leave the size out.

v_gene	j_gene	abundance	d_gene	len	CDR3aa	CDR3nt
TRBV2	TRBJ2-2	NA	NA	11	CATGTTGELFF	TGTGCCACCGGGACCACCGGGGAGCTGTTTTTT
TRBV6-1	TRBJ2-5	NA	NA	15	CASSELGPVQETQYF	TGTGCCAGCAGTGAATTGGGCCCCGTCCAGGAGACCCAGTACTTC
TRBV28	TRBJ2-7	NA	NA	16	CASSLSGADRGYEQYF	TGTGCCAGCAGTTTAAGCGGTGCGGATAGGGGATACGAGCAGTACTTC
TRBV28	TRBJ2-1	once	TRBD1	15	CASSQGTALYNEQFF	TGTGCCAGCAGCCAGGGGACAGCTCTTTACAATGAGCAGTTCTTC
TRBV9	TRBJ2-1	NA	TRBD2	15	CASSVESSGRGEQFF	TGTGCCAGCAGCGTAGAGTCTAGCGGGAGAGGTGAGCAGTTCTTC
TRBV28	TRBJ2-1	NA	NA	15	CASTSGGANYNEQFF	TGTGCCAGCACTTCAGGGGGGGCGAACTACAATGAGCAGTTCTTC
TRBV4-2	TRBJ2-3	NA	TRBD1	16	CASSQGRGQVTDTQYF	TGTGCCAGCAGCCAAGGAAGGGGACAGGTTACAGATACGCAGTATTTT
TRBV5-1	TRBJ2-2	NA	TRBD2	15	CASSLVAGDAGELFF	TGCGCCAGCAGCTTGGTAGCGGGAGATGCCGGGGAGCTGTTTTTT
TRBV5-1	TRBJ2-5	NA	NA	14	CASSFTGTSETQYF	TGCGCCAGCAGCTTTACAGGGACATCCGAGACCCAGTACTTC
TRBV10-3	TRBJ1-1	NA	NA	14	CAISESFGLTEAFF	TGTGCCATCAGTGAGTCTTTTGGCCTCACTGAAGCTTTCTTT
TRBV23-1	TRBJ2-3	once	NA	18	CASSHPTAGGDPTDTQYF	TGCGCCAGCAGTCATCCTACTGCCGGGGGCGACCCCACAGATACGCAGTATTTT
TRBV4-1	TRBJ2-7	NA	NA	15	CASRRGHDDTYEQYF	TGCGCCAGCAGGCGGGGACACGACGATACCTACGAGCAGTACTTC
TRBV5-1	TRBJ1-1	NA	NA	15	CASSLASAGDTQSFF	TGCGCCAGCAGCTTGGCCTCAGCTGGCGACACTCAGTCTTTCTTT
TRBV7-2	TRBJ2-7	NA	TRBD1	14	CASSRRDRLYEQYF	TGTGCCAGCAGCCGCCGGGACAGGCTCTACGAGCAGTACTTC
TRBV7-2	TRBJ2-7	NA	NA	14	CASSEGIIFYEQYF	TGTGCCAGCAGCGAGGGGATAATTTTCTACGAGCAGTACTTC
TRBV19	TRBJ1-1	NA	TRBD1	15	CASSRIQGVNTEAFF	TGTGCCAGTAGTAGGATACAGGGGGTGAACACTGAAGCTTTCTTT
TRBV4-2	TRBJ2-4	NA	TRBD1	16	CASSQDGTVAKNIQYF	TGTGCCAGCAGCCAAGATGGGACAGTAGCCAAAAACATTCAGTACTTC
TRBV4-2	TRBJ1-2	NA	NA	16	CASSHLGPGLIYGYTF	TGTGCCAGCAGCCACCTTGGTCCGGGGCTAATCTATGGCTACACCTTC
TRBV9	TRBJ2-1	once	TRBD2	18	CASSVGVGGLAGANEQFF	TGTGCCAGCAGCGTAGGGGTCGGGGGACTAGCGGGAGCGAATGAGCAGTTCTTC
TRBV6-5	TRBJ2-4	once	TRBD1	14	CASSTGTGGNIQYF	TGTGCCAGCAGTACCGGGACAGGGGGCAACATTCAGTACTTC
TRBV28	TRBJ1-2	once	NA	14	CASNLGGPDYGYTF	TGTGCCAGCAACTTGGGGGGGCCGGACTATGGCTACACCTTC
TRBV5-1	TRBJ1-4	NA	TRBD1	17	CASSLGQGSKANEKLFF	TGCGCCAGCAGCTTGGGACAGGGGAGTAAGGCTAATGAAAAACTGTTTTTT
TRBV7-9	TRBJ2-7	NA	NA	12	CASTFFGGEQYF	TGTGCCAGCACCTTCTTCGGTGGCGAGCAGTACTTC
TRBV6-1	TRBJ2-7	NA	NA	14	CASRDRQVGYEQYF	TGTGCCAGCCGGGATAGACAGGTTGGCTACGAGCAGTACTTC
TRBV6-1	TRBJ2-4	NA	NA	17	CASSEFLNRVAKNIQYF	TGTGCCAGCAGTGAATTTCTAAACAGGGTGGCCAAAAACATTCAGTACTTC
TRBV28	TRBJ1-3	NA	NA	15	CASITQGASGNTIYF	TGTGCCAGCATCACACAGGGAGCCTCTGGAAACACCATATATTTT
TRBV7-8	TRBJ1-5	NA	TRBD1	15	CASSVYRGLFQPQHF	TGTGCCAGCAGCGTCTACAGGGGGCTTTTTCAGCCCCAGCATTTT
TRBV19	TRBJ2-7	NA	NA	14	CASSIGDESYEQYF	TGTGCCAGTAGTATCGGCGACGAAAGCTACGAGCAGTACTTC
TRBV6-5	TRBJ2-7	NA	NA	15	CASSYVRVSSYEQYF	TGTGCCAGCAGTTATGTCAGGGTCTCCTCCTACGAGCAGTACTTC
TRBV5-4	TRBJ2-3	NA	NA	14	CASSSSWAVDTQYF	TGTGCCAGCAGCTCCTCTTGGGCCGTTGATACGCAGTATTTT
TRBV6-1	TRBJ2-7	NA	NA	14	CASIDVGDGYEQYF	TGTGCCAGCATTGACGTGGGGGACGGCTACGAGCAGTACTTC
TRBV18	TRBJ1-1	NA	NA	14	CASSSTGKDTEAFF	TGTGCCAGCTCGAGTACAGGGAAGGACACTGAAGCTTTCTTT
TRBV6-5	TRBJ2-7	NA	TRBD2	12	CASGAGGYEQYF	TGTGCCAGCGGGGCGGGAGGTTACGAGCAGTACTTC
TRBV7-2	TRBJ2-7	NA	TRBD2	16	CASSLAPPSGIGEQYF	TGTGCCAGCAGCTTGGCCCCTCCTAGCGGGATAGGTGAGCAGTACTTC
TRBV5-1	TRBJ2-7	NA	TRBD1	15	CASSLSGTGVYEQYF	TGCGCCAGCAGCTTGTCCGGGACAGGGGTCTACGAGCAGTACTTC
TRBV7-9	TRBJ1-6	NA	NA	15	CASSFSVRNNSPLHF	TGTGCCAGCAGCTTTTCGGTACGGAATAATTCACCCCTCCACTTT
TRBV5-1	TRBJ2-3	NA	TRBD2	17	CASSRILAGGYTDTQYF	TGCGCCAGCAGCCGAATCCTAGCGGGAGGGTACACAGATACGCAGTATTTT
TRBV5-1	TRBJ1-4	NA	TRBD1	15	CASSTRQGPHEKLFF	TGCGCCAGCAGCACTAGACAGGGTCCGCATGAAAAACTGTTTTTT
TRBV4-1	TRBJ2-6	NA	NA	13	CASSQVGANVLTF	TGCGCCAGCAGCCAAGTGGGGGCCAACGTCCTGACTTTC
TRBV5-1	TRBJ1-4	NA	NA	13	CASSFSPNEKLFF	TGCGCCAGCAGCTTTAGTCCTAATGAAAAACTGTTTTTT
TRBV30	TRBJ1-1	NA	NA	13	CAWSGQGAGEAFF	TGTGCCTGGAGTGGGCAGGGCGCCGGTGAAGCTTTCTTT
TRBV7-6	TRBJ2-1	NA	TRBD1	14	CASRRGTGGNEQFF	TGTGCCAGCCGGAGAGGGACAGGGGGCAATGAGCAGTTCTTC
TRBV11-2	TRBJ2-1	NA	NA	13	CASSFRGYNEQFF	TGTGCCAGCAGCTTCCGTGGGTACAATGAGCAGTTCTTC
TRBV19	TRBJ2-7	NA	NA	14	CASMPRAGTYEQYF	TGTGCCAGTATGCCCCGGGCTGGGACCTACGAGCAGTACTTC
TRBV6-1	TRBJ1-5	NA	TRBD1	15	CASSAGTGLYQPQHF	TGTGCCAGCAGTGCCGGGACAGGGCTCTACCAGCCCCAGCATTTT
TRBV5-6	TRBJ2-1	NA	NA	15	CASSRRGAGYNEQFF	TGTGCCAGCAGCCGCAGGGGAGCCGGCTACAATGAGCAGTTCTTC
TRBV6-6	TRBJ2-7	NA	NA	14	CASSYSIDGYEQYF	TGTGCCAGCAGTTACTCGATAGATGGGTACGAGCAGTACTTC
TRBV6-1	TRBJ2-1	NA	NA	17	CASSVVAGGGSYNEQFF	TGTGCCAGCAGTGTCGTTGCCGGCGGAGGCTCCTACAATGAGCAGTTCTTC
TRBV19	TRBJ2-7	NA	NA	15	CASSSPRTPSYEQYF	TGTGCCAGTAGCTCCCCCCGGACGCCTTCCTACGAGCAGTACTTC
TRBV21-1	TRBJ2-4	NA	NA	16	CASSGNVQQRKNIQYF	TGTGCCAGCAGCGGAAATGTACAGCAAAGAAAAAACATTCAGTACTTC
TRBV7-9	TRBJ2-4	NA	TRBD1	15	CASSAGQGAENIQYF	TGTGCCAGCAGCGCGGGACAGGGGGCAGAAAACATTCAGTACTTC
TRBV18	TRBJ2-7	NA	TRBD1	16	CASSPLGQGTVYEQYF	TGTGCCAGCTCACCACTGGGACAGGGCACGGTCTACGAGCAGTACTTC
TRBV5-1	TRBJ2-7	NA	TRBD2	17	CASSLGLAGVWIHEQYF	TGCGCCAGCAGCTTGGGACTAGCGGGAGTATGGATCCACGAGCAGTACTTC